This T cell receptor beta chain emerged from a study of PD-1 blockade in classical Hodgkin lymphoma. Study results and caveats: Baseline TCR diversity was reportedly lower in newly diagnosed patients than in healthy donors. It was reported as lower still in relapsed/refractory patients.

V lost 8 bases, J lost 0 bases, and 10 bases lay in between. This CDR3 is built from 12 residues. Looked up from germline, CDR1 is SQVTM and CDR2 is ANQGSEA. This clone has more than one count but fewer than ten. What it binds is unknown. Different DNA sequences within this sample yield the same CDR3. Time point described: cycle 4 day 1 (C4D1), after six to seven weeks of nivolumab. Brentuximab vedotin exposure varied, and every patient relapsed after autologous stem cell transplantation. Using immunoSEQ multiplex PCR, the repertoire was profiled, and TCRdb retains in-frame clones only, with some absent. The sample shows tens of thousands of clones, around nine tenths of them seen only once.

This chain links TRBV29-1 with TRBJ1-1; D ambiguous. The source is a human donor with classical Hodgkin lymphoma. The sample in question was peripheral blood mononuclear cells (PBMCs), obtained before the fourth cycle of nivolumab. The CDR3, as DNA: TGCAGCAACGACCCCATGAACACTGAAGCTTTCTTT. Its protein is CSNDPMNTEAFF. The variable domain in full, with the rest retrieved from reference TRBV29-1 and TRBJ1-1, is SAVISQKPSRDICQRGTSLTIQCQVDSQVTMMFWYRQQPGQSLTLIATANQGSEATYESGFVIDKFPISRPNLTFSTLTVSNMSPEDSSIYLCSNDPMNTEAFFGQGTRLTVV.